The following is a T cell receptor beta chain sequence with its context. Its antigen is unknown. Base qualities were left out, and no much larger clone turns up one base away. This sample is part of a study of beta chain features in type 1 diabetes (dated by TCRdb to between 2017 and 2018). In the study overall: Mean age, gender distribution, total cell number and subset yield were not different between patients and healthy donors. A total of about 100,000,000 sorted cells were examined across all samples, and RNA yield correlated strongly with the number of cells per subset. The study compared the TCRB repertoires of sorted circulating CD4+ T cell subsets in recently diagnosed type 1 diabetes patients with those in matched healthy donors. Naive and central memory subsets were obtained from all 30 or so donors, but regulatory and stem cell-like memory subsets were isolated from only 8 patients and 8 healthy donors.

All of the isolated RNA was reverse transcribed with the High Capacity cDNA Reverse Transcription Kit, so expressed TCRB transcripts were sequenced. Deep immunoSEQ sequencing was applied to naive, central memory and regulatory T cell samples, giving an average of about 3.7 million total reads per sample. After sorted cells were lysed in RLT buffer, RNA was extracted with DNase-treated RNeasy Micro or Mini kits, with the choice depending on cell number. Each cell subset was processed separately to prevent cross-contamination, with patient and healthy donor samples processed together. TCRB sequences were amplified from cDNA with the immunoSEQ multiplex PCR, producing 87-bp fragments spanning the CDR3 region. The amplicons were sequenced using the Illumina HiSeq platform. Per the original workflow: Synthetic template baselines were used to correct PCR bias computationally, reads within Hamming distance 2 were collapsed, and singletons that could not be merged were discarded. Reads were aligned to IMGT to assign V, D and J genes, CDR3 length, and insertions or deletions at six rearrangement sites. Clonotype counts were normalized to sorted cell number within each subset before computing true diversity and Gini coefficients with the tcR R package. Repertoire sharing was quantified using the overlap coefficient calculated on TCRB nucleotide sequences. Out-of-frame TCRB sequences from naive cells were analyzed as a proxy for the pre-selection repertoire. The immuneACCESS repertoire file appears here via TCRdb, limited to in-frame rearrangements. These files lack a portion of the clones; in checked studies, under half of the deficit traces to unresolved V genes, and the cause of the others is not known. The V and J calls and clone size were taken over from that table, and D and trimming were inferred from the DNA. The sample table contains hundreds of thousands of clones; only one count was recorded for roughly 15% of them. The ten largest clones take up 0.026% of the sample.

V is cut by 2 bases and J by 5 bases, and the space between the germline ends is 12 bases. The germline V gene provides CDR1 SNHLY and CDR2 FYNNEI. From the cysteine through the phenylalanine, the CDR3 covers 14 amino acids. The DNA shown is the 42-base CDR3, in frame from base 1. General conclusions and limits of the study: Shorter templates might have been favored by PCR, but patient and control samples were amplified and corrected together, so both groups would have been affected equally by any skew. HLA sub-analyses involved small numbers of individuals, so any influence of HLA type on TCRB rearrangement remained unresolved. In all four CD4+ subsets, TCRB CDR3 length was moderately but significantly shorter in type 1 diabetes patients. Naive, central memory and regulatory TCRB repertoires appeared more similar among patients than among healthy donors. Sequencing cDNA rather than genomic DNA could over-represent highly expressing activated cells, although activation and CD3 levels did not differ between groups. At VDJ recombination sites, patients with type 1 diabetes made fewer insertions and deleted more nucleotides, a pattern implying thymic rearrangement abnormalities.

Each donor gave one peripheral blood draw, approximately 0.11 L on average, collected into heparinised tubes. A BD FACSAria II was used to sort naive, central memory, regulatory and stem cell-like memory CD4+ T cells with a panel that included CD45RO, CCR7, CD25, CD127, CD95 and CD27. A purity above 95% was achieved for all sorted populations. Right away, PBMCs were isolated by Lymphoprep density gradient centrifugation and were stained directly, with no culture step. Samples were stained and sorted in pairs, with one healthy donor and one patient per experiment, so that batch effects were minimized.

Sequences were obtained from naive CD4+ T cells from blood. The cell subset or site tag for this specimen amounts to: true naive CD4+ T cells. Recombination linked TRBV2 to TRBJ2-5, and perhaps TRBD1 as D gene, on 6 matching bases. The sequence was obtained from a middle-aged woman in good health. The CDR3 corresponds to CASSELGAGETQYF. Read as DNA, the sequence is TGTGCCAGCAGTGAACTGGGGGCCGGGGAGACCCAGTACTTC.